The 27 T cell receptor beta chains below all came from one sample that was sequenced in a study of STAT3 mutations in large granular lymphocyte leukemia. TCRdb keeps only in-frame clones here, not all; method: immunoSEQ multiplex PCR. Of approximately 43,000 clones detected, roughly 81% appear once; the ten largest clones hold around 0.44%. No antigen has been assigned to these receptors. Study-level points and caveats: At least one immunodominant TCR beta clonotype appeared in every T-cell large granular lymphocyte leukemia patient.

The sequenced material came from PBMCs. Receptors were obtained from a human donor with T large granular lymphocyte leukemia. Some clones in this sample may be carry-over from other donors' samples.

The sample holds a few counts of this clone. CDR3 DNA: TGCGCCAGCAGCCAAGACGAGGGCTACATTCAGTACTTC. Protein: CASSQDEGYIQYF. V is TRBV4-3 and J is TRBJ2-4, with D perhaps matching TRBD2 (5 bases). From germline, CDR1 is LGHNA and CDR2 YSLEER. This CDR3 is 13 amino acids long. Trimming took 0 bases from V and 8 from J, leaving 8 bases between them.

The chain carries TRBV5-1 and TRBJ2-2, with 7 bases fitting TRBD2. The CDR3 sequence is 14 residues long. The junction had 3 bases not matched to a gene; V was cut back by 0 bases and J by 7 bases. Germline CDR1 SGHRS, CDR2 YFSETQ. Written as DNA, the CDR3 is TGCGCCAGCAGCTTGGCAGCGGGGTTCGGGGAGCTGTTTTTT. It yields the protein CASSLAAGFGELFF.

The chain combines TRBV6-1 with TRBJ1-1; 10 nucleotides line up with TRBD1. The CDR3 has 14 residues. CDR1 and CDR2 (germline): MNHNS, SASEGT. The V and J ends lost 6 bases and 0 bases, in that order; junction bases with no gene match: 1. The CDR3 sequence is CASRDRGMNTEAFF. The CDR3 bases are TGTGCCAGCAGGGACAGGGGGATGAACACTGAAGCTTTCTTT.

The CDR3 loop reads CAWSPAGDTQYF. CDR3 nucleotide sequence: TGTGCCTGGAGCCCCGCGGGGGATACGCAGTATTTT. The genes are TRBV30 and TRBJ2-3; D may be TRBD2 (6 bases). V lost 3 bases, J lost 6 bases, and 10 bases lay in between. The CDR3 length is 12 residues. Germline CDR1 reads GTSNPN; CDR2 reads SVGIG (reference sequence).

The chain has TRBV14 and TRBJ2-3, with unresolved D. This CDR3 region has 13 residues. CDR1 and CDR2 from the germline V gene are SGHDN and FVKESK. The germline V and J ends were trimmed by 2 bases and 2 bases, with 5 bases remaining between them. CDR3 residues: CASSQPNTDTQYF. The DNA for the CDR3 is TGTGCCAGCAGCCAACCTAACACAGATACGCAGTATTTT.

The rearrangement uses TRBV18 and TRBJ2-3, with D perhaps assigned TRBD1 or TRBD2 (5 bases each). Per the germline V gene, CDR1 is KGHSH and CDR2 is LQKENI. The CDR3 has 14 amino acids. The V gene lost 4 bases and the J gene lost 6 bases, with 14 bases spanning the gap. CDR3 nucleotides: TGTGCCAGCTCACGGACACCCTGGGAGGATACGCAGTATTTT. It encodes CASSRTPWEDTQYF. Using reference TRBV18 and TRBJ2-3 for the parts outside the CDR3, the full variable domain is NAGVMQNPRHLVRRRGQEARLRCSPMKGHSHVYWYRQLPEEGLKFMVYLQKENIIDESGMPKERFSAEFPKEGPSILRIQQVVRGDSAAYFCASSRTPWEDTQYFGPGTRLTVL.

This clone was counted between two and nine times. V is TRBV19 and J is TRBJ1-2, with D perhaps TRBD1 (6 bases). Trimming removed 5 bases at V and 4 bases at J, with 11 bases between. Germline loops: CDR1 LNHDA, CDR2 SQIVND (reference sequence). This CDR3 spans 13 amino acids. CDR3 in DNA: TGTGCCAGTAGTCCAGGGGATATCTATGGCTACACCTTC. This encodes CASSPGDIYGYTF.

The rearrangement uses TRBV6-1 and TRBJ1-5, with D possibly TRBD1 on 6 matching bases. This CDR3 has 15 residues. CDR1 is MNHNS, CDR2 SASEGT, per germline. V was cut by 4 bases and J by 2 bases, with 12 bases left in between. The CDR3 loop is CASSGGQTGNQPQHF. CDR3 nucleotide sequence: TGTGCCAGCAGTGGAGGACAGACTGGCAATCAGCCCCAGCATTTT.

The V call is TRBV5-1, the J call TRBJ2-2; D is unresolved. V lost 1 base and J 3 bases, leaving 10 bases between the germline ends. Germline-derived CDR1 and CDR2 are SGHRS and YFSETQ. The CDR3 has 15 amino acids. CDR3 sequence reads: CASSLLADYTGELFF. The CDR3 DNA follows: TGCGCCAGCAGCTTGTTGGCAGATTACACCGGGGAGCTGTTTTTT.

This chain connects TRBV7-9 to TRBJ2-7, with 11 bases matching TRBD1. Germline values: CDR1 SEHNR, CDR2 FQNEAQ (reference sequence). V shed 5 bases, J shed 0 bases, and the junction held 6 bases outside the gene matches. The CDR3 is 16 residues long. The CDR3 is CASSTPGTGGSYEQYV. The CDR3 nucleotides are TGTGCCAGCAGCACCCCAGGGACAGGGGGCTCCTACGAGCAGTACGTC.

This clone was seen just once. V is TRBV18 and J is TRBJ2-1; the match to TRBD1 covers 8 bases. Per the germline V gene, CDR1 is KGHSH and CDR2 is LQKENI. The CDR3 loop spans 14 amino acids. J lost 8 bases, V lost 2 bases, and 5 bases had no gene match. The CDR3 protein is CASSPRTGYHEQFF. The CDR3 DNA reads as TGTGCCAGCTCACCAAGGACAGGGTACCATGAGCAGTTCTTC.

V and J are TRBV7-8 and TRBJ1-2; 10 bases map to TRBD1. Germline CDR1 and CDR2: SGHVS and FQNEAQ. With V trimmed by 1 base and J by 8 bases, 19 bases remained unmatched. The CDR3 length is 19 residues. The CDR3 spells CASSLGGVYRGTGASGYTF. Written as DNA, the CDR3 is TGTGCCAGCAGCTTAGGTGGAGTTTACCGGGGGACAGGGGCGAGCGGCTACACCTTC.

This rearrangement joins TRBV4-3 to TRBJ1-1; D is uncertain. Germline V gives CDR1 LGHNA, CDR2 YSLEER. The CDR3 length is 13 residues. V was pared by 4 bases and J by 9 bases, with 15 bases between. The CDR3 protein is CASSRALAGQAFF. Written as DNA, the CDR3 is TGCGCCAGCAGCCGCGCCCTCGCAGGACAAGCTTTCTTT.

The CDR3 nucleotides read TGTGCCTGGAGTGTACATGAACTAGCGGTTAGCACAGATACGCAGTATTTT. The encoded protein is CAWSVHELAVSTDTQYF. The chain joins TRBV30 to TRBJ2-3, with 8 bases identical to TRBD2. The length of the CDR3 is 17 residues. The germline V gene encodes CDR1 GTSNPN and CDR2 SVGIG (reference sequence). J lost 0 bases, V lost 0 bases, and 8 bases had no gene match.

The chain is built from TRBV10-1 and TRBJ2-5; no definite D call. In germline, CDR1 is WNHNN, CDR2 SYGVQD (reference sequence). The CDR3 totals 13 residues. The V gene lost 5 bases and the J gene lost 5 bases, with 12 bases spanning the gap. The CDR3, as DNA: TGCGCCAGCAGTTTAGTGGTAGGGGAGACCCAGTACTTC. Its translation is CASSLVVGETQYF.

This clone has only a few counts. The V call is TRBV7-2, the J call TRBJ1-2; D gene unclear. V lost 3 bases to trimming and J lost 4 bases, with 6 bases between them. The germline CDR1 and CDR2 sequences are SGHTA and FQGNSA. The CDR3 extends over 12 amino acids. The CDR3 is CASSFPGYGYTF. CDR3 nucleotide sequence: TGTGCCAGCAGCTTCCCAGGCTATGGCTACACCTTC.

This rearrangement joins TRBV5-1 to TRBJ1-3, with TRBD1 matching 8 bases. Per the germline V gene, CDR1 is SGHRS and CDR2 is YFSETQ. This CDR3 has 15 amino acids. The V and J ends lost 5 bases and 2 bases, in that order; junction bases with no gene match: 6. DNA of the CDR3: TGCGCCAGCAGTTCCGACAGGGGCACTGGAAACACCATATATTTT. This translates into CASSSDRGTGNTIYF.

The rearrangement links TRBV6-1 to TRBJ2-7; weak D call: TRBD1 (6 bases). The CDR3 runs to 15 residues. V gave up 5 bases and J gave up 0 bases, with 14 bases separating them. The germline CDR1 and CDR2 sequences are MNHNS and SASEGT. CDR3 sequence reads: CASSRGQGSSYEQYV. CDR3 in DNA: TGTGCCAGCAGTCGCGGGCAGGGGAGCTCCTACGAGCAGTACGTC.

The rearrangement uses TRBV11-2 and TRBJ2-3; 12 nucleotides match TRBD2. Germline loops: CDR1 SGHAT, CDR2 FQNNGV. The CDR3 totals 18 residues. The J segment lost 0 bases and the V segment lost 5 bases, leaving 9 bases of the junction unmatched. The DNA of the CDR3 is TGTGCCAGCAGCGCCACTAGCGGGGGGCGCAGGAGCACAGATACGCAGTATTTT. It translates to CASSATSGGRRSTDTQYF.

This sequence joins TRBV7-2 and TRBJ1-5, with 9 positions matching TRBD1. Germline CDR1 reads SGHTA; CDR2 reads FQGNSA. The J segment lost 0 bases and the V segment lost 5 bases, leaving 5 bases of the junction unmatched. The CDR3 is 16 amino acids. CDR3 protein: CASSKWTGDSNQPQHF. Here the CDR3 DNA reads TGTGCCAGCAGCAAGTGGACAGGGGATAGCAATCAGCCCCAGCATTTT.

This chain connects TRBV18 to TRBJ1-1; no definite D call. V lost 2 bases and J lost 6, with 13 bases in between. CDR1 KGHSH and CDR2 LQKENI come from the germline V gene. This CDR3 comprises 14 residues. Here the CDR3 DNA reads TGTGCCAGCTCACCAGAGGCCCCACGGGCTGAAGCTTTCTTT. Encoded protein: CASSPEAPRAEAFF.

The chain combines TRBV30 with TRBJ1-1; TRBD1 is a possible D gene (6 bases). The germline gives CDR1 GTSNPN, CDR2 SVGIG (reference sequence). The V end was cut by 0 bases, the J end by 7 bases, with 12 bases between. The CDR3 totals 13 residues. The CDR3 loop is CAWSVNRQVEAFF. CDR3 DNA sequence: TGTGCCTGGAGTGTAAATAGACAGGTTGAAGCTTTCTTT.

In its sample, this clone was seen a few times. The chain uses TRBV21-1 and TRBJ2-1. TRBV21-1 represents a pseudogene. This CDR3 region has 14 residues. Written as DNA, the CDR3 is TGTGCCAGCAGCAAAGGGCGTAGGGATAATGAGCAGTTCTTC. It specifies CASSKGRRDNEQFF.

The CDR3, as DNA: TGCGCCAGCTCGATACAGGGAATCCAAGAGACCCAGTACTTC. Translation gives CASSIQGIQETQYF. V gene TRBV4-1 combines with J gene TRBJ2-5; a possible D gene is TRBD1 (6 bases). The CDR3 covers 14 residues. Germline lookup yields CDR1 MGHRA and CDR2 YSYEKL. Trimming cost V 8 bases and J 1 base, with 14 bases left between them.

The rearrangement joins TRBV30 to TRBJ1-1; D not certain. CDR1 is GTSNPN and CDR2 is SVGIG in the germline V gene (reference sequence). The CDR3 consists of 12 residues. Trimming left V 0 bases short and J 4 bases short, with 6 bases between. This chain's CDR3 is CAWSVPATEAFF. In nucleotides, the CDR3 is TGTGCCTGGAGTGTCCCCGCCACTGAAGCTTTCTTT.

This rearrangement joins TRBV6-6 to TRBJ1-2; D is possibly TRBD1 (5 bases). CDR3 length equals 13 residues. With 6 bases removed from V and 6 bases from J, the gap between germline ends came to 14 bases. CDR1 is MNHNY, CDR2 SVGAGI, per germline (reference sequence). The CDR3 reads CASSPTDTNGYTF. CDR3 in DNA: TGTGCCAGCAGCCCGACAGATACAAATGGCTACACCTTC.

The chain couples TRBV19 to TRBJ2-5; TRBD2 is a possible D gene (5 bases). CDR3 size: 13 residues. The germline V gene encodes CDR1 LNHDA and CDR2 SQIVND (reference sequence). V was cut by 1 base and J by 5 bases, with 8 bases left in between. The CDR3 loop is CASSIARGETQYF. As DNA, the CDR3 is TGTGCCAGTAGTATAGCCCGCGGGGAGACCCAGTACTTC. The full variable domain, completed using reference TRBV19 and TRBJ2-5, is DGGITQSPKYLFRKEGQNVTLSCEQNLNHDAMYWYRQDPGQGLRLIYYSQIVNDFQKGDIAEGYSVSREKKESFPLTVTSAQKNPTAFYLCASSIARGETQYFGPGTRLLVL.